This TCR beta chain is drawn from a study of T cells in Graves' hyperthyroidism and ophthalmopathy (dated by TCRdb to between 2017 and 2020). Background on the whole study: Peripheral blood was sampled at the time of initial diagnosis, prior to any treatment. For training and testing, the 100 or so patients in the discovery cohort were randomly divided in a 7:3 ratio. TCR V-J signatures able to tell the groups apart were searched for in a discovery cohort of 100 patients, of whom under 45 had Graves' ophthalmopathy and roughly 59 had stable Graves' hyperthyroidism. Thyroid tissue and blood T-cell repertoires from roughly 6 Graves' hyperthyroidism patients were also compared in the study. An independent validation cohort of some 18 hyperthyroidism patients and about 16 patients who later progressed to ophthalmopathy tested prospective prediction of ophthalmopathy. The paper reports TCR Vbeta CDR3 sequencing of over 130 peripheral blood samples: approximately 43 ophthalmopathy, about 75 hyperthyroidism and approximately 17 progressor patients. After sampling, hyperthyroidism patients received methimazole starting at 30 mg daily, and ophthalmopathy patients received high-dose intravenous methylprednisolone.

In the ophthalmopathy patients, disease was moderately to severely active, with a Clinical Activity Score of 3 or more, a NOSPECS grade of 4 or more, and a duration of less than 3 months. The study excluded patients with uncontrolled infections, other autoimmune diseases, pregnancy or lactation. Clinical symptoms, serum thyroxine and TRAb, thyroid ultrasound, and orbital computed tomography formed the basis for the diagnoses. PBMCs were separated from roughly 9.6 ml of fresh peripheral blood using Ficoll-Paque density gradient centrifugation. Total RNA was extracted with Trizol reagent, and quality was checked on an Agilent 2100 Bioanalyzer. Study-wide conclusions, independent of this receptor: A model built on a 13 V-J signature distinguished ophthalmopathy from stable hyperthyroidism, reaching roughly 88% sensitivity and under 84% specificity in cross-validation and 80%/75% in testing. Sample size was not statistically predetermined, and investigators were not blinded to group allocation. In validation, progression to ophthalmopathy was predicted by the model with 70.59% sensitivity and 72% to 85% specificity, a median of around 5.9 months before onset. Most expanded thyroid clonotypes (frequency above 0.001) were also detected in blood, a finding suggesting that blood repertoires may reflect thyroid immune responses.

On this clonotype itself: The target of this receptor is not known. One base away there is no much larger clone; base qualities are not given.

The TCR beta CDR3 regions were amplified from RNA transcripts. A first-round RT-PCR of the TCR CDR3 used the HTBI primer set with the Qiagen OneStep RT-PCR kit. Libraries were constructed in a second round of multiplex PCR, after which size selection and purification were performed. The libraries were sequenced on an Illumina HiSeq2000 using paired-end 100 bp reads. Per the authors' processing: SOAPnuke was used to process the raw data, removing reads that contained adapters or uncalled bases, had a mean Phred below 15, or lacked an exact match to the constant primer or identifier. COPE v1.2.5 was used to merge the high-quality paired reads, and each unique nucleotide sequence was defined as a clonotype. MiTCR v1.1 was used to align clonotypes to the IMGT TRBV, TRBD and TRBJ reference segments. The analysis was restricted to V-J combinations with a frequency above 0.0001, which together covered roughly 99% of the repertoires. A TCS score was defined as the ratio between F50 (clonal expansion) and ExV (chaos), using BLOSUM62-based TCRdist between CDR3 peptides within each V-J. Welch's t-statistics and random forest reduced around 510 V-J features to fewer than 15, which were used in a naive Bayes classifier (R e1071). TCRdb passed the public sequencing reads through fastp at Q25 and MiXCR, retaining productive beta sequences. Each CDR3 protein appears once, grouped with its most common genes and DNA. These V and J calls are TCRdb output, not the study's own analysis. The sample table contains about 260,000 distinct CDR3 sequences; only one count was recorded for about 20% of them. Of the sample, roughly 60% falls within the top ten clones.

The TCR sequence derives from a man aged 25 to 40 with Graves' ophthalmopathy. The specimen was blood.

The CDR3 reads as follows: CASSLRGQAAQFF. The sequence in DNA is TGTGCCAGCAGCTTACGAGGACAGGCCGCGCAGTTCTTC. The V and J genes are TRBV7-6 and TRBJ2-1, and 7 junction bases match TRBD1. From V the trimming removes 2 bases and from J it removes 12 bases, while the gene matches leave 7 bases of the junction unaccounted for. The cysteine opens and the phenylalanine closes a CDR3 of 13 amino acids. Only the CDR3 region is kept as DNA, spanning 39 bases read in frame from base 1. CDR1 is given as SGHVS and CDR2 as FNYEAQ, both from the germline V gene.